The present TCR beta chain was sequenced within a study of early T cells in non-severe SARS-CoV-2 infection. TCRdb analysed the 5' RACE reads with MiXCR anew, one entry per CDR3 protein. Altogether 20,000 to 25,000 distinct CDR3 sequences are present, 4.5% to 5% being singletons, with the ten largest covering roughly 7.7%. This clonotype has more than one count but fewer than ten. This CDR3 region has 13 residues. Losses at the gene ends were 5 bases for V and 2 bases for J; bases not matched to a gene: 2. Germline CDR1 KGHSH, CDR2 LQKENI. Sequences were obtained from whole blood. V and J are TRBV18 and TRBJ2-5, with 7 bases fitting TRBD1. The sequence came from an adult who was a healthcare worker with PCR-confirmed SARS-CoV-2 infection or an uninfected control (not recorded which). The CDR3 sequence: CASSGDRQETQYF. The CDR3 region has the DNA TGTGCCAGCTCAGGGGACAGACAAGAGACCCAGTACTTC.